These T cell receptor beta chains were read from a single sample in a study of shared clonotypes between healthy human individuals. TCRdb's copy holds only in-frame clones and misses some; the assay was immunoSEQ multiplex PCR. Among 1.5 million to 2.5 million clones listed, less than 95% were seen once. The sequenced sample consisted of naive CD8+ T cells sorted from blood. These TCRs come from a man in his late teens or twenties in good health. CDR3s include the opening cysteine and the closing phenylalanine or tryptophan. D genes are given only for firm matches. Not every row has a clone size; where given, it reads once, few, many or a size class.

TRBV27	NA	TRBD2	TRBJ2-7	TGTGCCAGCAGTTTATCCGGTAAAGCGGGAGGGCCTCCCTACGAGCAGTACTTC	CASSLSGKAGGPPYEQYF
TRBV6-6	NA	TRBD1	TRBJ1-4	TGTGCCAGCAGTTACTCCCCCGGGACAGATGAAAAACTGTTTTTT	CASSYSPGTDEKLFF
TRBV11-2	NA	NA	TRBJ2-1	TGTGCCAGCAGCTCGACCCTACTAGGGGATGAGCAGTTCTTC	CASSSTLLGDEQFF
TRBV9	NA	NA	TRBJ2-3	TGTGCCAGCAGCGTAGGGGGACGGAGCACAGATACGCAGTATTTT	CASSVGGRSTDTQYF
TRBV5-1	NA	NA	TRBJ2-1	TGCGCCAGCAGCCTAGGGTGGGGCTACAATGAGCAGTTCTTC	CASSLGWGYNEQFF
TRBV13	NA	NA	TRBJ2-1	TGTGCCAGCAGCTTAAGTGGGGGCCTGTACAATGAGCAGTTCTTC	CASSLSGGLYNEQFF
TRBV6-6	NA	NA	TRBJ2-1	TGTGCCAGCAGTGGCCAGGAGTTCAATGAGCAGTTCTTC	CASSGQEFNEQFF
TRBV5-6	NA	NA	TRBJ2-2	TGTGCCAGCAGCGGTAGCTCCGGGGAGCTGTTTTTT	CASSGSSGELFF
TRBV10-2	few	NA	TRBJ1-1	TGCGCCAGCAGTGAGCGGGAGGACACTGAAGCTTTCTTT	CASSEREDTEAFF
TRBV6-5	NA	NA	TRBJ2-1	TGTGCCAGCAGTTACTCTCCCGGGGATCGGAATGAGCAGTTCTTC	CASSYSPGDRNEQFF
TRBV4-3	few	TRBD1	TRBJ2-7	TGCGCCAGCAGCCAACGAACAGGGGGCTTAAACGAGCAGTACTTC	CASSQRTGGLNEQYF
TRBV6-5	once	NA	TRBJ1-1	TGTGCCAGCACAGATCAGGGAATCACTGAAGCTTTCTTT	CASTDQGITEAFF
TRBV4-2	once	NA	TRBJ2-2	TGTGCCAGCAGCATCACCGGGGAGCTGTTTTTT	CASSITGELFF
TRBV7-2	NA	NA	TRBJ2-1	TGTGCCAGCAGGCTGATCGCTCCGGGTGAGCAGTTCTTC	CASRLIAPGEQFF
TRBV13	NA	NA	TRBJ2-7	TGTGCCAGCAGCCCTGGGGCTAGCTCCTACGAGCAGTACTTC	CASSPGASSYEQYF
TRBV9	NA	TRBD2	TRBJ2-5	TGTGCCAGCAGCGTAGAGGCGGGAGGGGCCCAAGAGACCCAGTACTTC	CASSVEAGGAQETQYF
TRBV13	NA	NA	TRBJ2-3	TGTGCCAGCAGCCCACGGGGCGGGGGCACAGATACGCAGTATTTT	CASSPRGGGTDTQYF
TRBV4-3	NA	TRBD2	TRBJ2-7	TGCGCCAGCAGCCAAGATGGGGGACTAGCGGGAGTCGAGCAGTACTTC	CASSQDGGLAGVEQYF
TRBV12-5	NA	NA	TRBJ2-3	TGTGCTAGTGGTTTGACGACTCAAGGGGACACAGATACGCAGTATTTT	CASGLTTQGDTDTQYF
TRBV7-9	NA	NA	TRBJ2-7	TGTGCCAGCAGCCCTAGCCACTTTTTCCGGGGGCTCTACGAGCAGTACTTC	CASSPSHFFRGLYEQYF
TRBV7-9	once	NA	TRBJ1-2	TGTGCCAGCAGCTTAGAGGGGGGGTATGGCTACACCTTC	CASSLEGGYGYTF
TRBV6-1	NA	TRBD2	TRBJ2-7	TGTGCCAGCAGTGGAAGACTAGCGGGGCCCCTCTACGAGCAGTACTTC	CASSGRLAGPLYEQYF